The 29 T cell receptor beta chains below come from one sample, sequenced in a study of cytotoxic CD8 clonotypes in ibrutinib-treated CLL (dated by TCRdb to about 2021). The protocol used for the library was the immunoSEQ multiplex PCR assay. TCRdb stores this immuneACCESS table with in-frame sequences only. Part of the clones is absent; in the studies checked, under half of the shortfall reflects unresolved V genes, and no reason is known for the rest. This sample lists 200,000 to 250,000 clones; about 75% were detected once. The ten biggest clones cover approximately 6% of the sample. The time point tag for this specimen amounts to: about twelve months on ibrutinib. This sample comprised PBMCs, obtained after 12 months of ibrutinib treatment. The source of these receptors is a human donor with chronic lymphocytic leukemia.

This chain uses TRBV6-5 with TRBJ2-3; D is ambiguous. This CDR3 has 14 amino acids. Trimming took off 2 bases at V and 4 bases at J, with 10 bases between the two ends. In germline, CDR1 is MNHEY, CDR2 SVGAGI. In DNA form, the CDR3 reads TGTGCCAGCAGTTACGGGCAGGCCGCAGATACGCAGTATTTT. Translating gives CASSYGQAADTQYF.

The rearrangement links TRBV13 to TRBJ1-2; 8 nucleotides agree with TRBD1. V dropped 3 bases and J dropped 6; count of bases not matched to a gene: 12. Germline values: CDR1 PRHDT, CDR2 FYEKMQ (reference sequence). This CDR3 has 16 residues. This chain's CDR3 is CASSLIRTGHGDGYTF. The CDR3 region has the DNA TGTGCCAGCAGCTTGATTCGGACAGGGCATGGAGATGGCTACACCTTC.

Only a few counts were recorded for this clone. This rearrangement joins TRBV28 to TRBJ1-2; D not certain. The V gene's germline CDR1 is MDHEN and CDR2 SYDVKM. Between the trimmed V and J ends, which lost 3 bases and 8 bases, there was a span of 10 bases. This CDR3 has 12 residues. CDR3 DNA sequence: TGTGCCAGCAGTTTCCCGCCCTGGGGCTACACCTTC. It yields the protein CASSFPPWGYTF.

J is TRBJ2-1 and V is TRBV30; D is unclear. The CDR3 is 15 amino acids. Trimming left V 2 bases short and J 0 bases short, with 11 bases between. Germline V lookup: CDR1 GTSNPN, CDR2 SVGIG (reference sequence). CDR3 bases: TGTGCCTGGAGTCCCGGGCCGAGCTCCTACAATGAGCAGTTCTTC. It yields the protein CAWSPGPSSYNEQFF. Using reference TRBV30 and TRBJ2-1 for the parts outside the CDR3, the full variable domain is SQTIHQWPATLVQPVGSPLSLECTVEGTSNPNLYWYRQAAGRGLQLLFYSVGIGQISSEVPQNLSASRPQDRQFILSSKKLLLSDSGFYLCAWSPGPSSYNEQFFGPGTRLTVL.

The CDR3 nucleotides read TGCGCCAGCAGCCGGAGGGTTACGGGGGCTGGGGAGACCCAGTACTTC. This encodes CASSRRVTGAGETQYF. The rearrangement uses TRBV5-1 and TRBJ2-5; D possibly matches TRBD1 or TRBD2 (6 bases each). V gave up 4 bases and J gave up 5 bases, with 21 bases separating them. Germline CDR1 and CDR2: SGHRS and YFSETQ. The CDR3 extends over 16 amino acids.

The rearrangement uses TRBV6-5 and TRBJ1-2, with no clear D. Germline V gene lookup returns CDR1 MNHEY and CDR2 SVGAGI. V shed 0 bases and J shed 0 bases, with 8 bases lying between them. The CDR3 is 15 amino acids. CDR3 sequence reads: CASSYSRDSNYGYTF. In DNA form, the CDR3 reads TGTGCCAGCAGTTACTCTCGGGATTCTAACTATGGCTACACCTTC.

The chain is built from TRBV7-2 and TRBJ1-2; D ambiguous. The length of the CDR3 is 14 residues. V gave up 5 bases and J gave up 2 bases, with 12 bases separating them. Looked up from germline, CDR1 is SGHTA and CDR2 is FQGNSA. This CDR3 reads CASSRVRGNYGYTF. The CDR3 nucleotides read TGTGCCAGCAGCCGCGTCCGCGGAAACTATGGCTACACCTTC.

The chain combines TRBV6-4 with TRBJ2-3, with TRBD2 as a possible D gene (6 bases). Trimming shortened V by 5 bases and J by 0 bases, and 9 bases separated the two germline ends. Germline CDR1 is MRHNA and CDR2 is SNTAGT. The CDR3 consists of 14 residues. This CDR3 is CASSPGLSTDTQYF. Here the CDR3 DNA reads TGTGCCAGCAGTCCGGGACTCAGCACAGATACGCAGTATTTT.

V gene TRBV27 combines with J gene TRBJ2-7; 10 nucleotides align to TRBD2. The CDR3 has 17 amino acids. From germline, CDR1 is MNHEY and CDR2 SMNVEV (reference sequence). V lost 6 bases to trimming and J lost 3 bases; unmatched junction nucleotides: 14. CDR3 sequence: CASSSTSGSRADYEQYF. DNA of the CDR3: TGTGCCAGCAGCTCGACTAGCGGGTCCCGGGCGGACTACGAGCAGTACTTC.

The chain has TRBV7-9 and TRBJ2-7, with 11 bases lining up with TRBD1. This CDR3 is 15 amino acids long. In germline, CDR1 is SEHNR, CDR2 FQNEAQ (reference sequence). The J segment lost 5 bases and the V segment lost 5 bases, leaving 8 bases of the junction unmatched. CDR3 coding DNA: TGTGCCAGCAGCATAGGGACAGGGGGGAAGAACGAGCAGTACTTC. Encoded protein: CASSIGTGGKNEQYF. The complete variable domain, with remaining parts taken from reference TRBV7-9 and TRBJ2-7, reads DTGVSQNPRHKITKRGQNVTFRCDPISEHNRLYWYRQTLGQGPEFLTYFQNEAQLEKSRLLSDRFSAERPKGSFSTLEIQRTEQGDSAMYLCASSIGTGGKNEQYFGPGTRLTVT.

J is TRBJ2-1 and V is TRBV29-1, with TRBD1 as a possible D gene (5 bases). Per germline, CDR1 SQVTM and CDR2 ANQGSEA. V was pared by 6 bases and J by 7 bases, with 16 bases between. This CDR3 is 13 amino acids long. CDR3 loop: CSVATTETNEQFF. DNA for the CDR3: TGCAGCGTGGCTACGACAGAAACTAATGAGCAGTTCTTC.

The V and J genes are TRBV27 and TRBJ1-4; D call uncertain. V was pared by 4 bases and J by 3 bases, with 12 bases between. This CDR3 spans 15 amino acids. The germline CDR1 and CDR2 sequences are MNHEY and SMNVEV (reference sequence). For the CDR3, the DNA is TGTGCCAGCAGTTACCGCAGACCTTCTAATGAAAAACTGTTTTTT. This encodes CASSYRRPSNEKLFF.

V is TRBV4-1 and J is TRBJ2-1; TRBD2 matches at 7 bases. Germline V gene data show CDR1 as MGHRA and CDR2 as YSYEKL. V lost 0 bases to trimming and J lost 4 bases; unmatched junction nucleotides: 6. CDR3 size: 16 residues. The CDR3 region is CASSQEVAGVYNEQFF. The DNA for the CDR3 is TGCGCCAGCAGCCAAGAGGTAGCGGGCGTGTACAATGAGCAGTTCTTC.

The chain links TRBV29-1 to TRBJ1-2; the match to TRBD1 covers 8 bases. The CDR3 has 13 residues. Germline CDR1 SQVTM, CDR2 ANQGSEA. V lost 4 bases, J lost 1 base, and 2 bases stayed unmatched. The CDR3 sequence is CSVGTGFNYGYTF. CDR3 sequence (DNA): TGCAGCGTTGGGACAGGGTTTAACTATGGCTACACCTTC.

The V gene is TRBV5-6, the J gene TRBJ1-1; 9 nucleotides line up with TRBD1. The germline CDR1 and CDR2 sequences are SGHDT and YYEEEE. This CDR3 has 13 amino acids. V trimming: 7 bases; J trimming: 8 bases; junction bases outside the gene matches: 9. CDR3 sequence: CASGQQGAGEAFF. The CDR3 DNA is TGTGCCAGCGGACAACAGGGGGCAGGAGAAGCTTTCTTT.

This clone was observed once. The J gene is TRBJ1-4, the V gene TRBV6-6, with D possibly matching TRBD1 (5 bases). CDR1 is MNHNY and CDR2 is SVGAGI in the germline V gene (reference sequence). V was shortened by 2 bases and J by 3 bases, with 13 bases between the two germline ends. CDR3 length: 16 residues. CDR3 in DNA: TGTGCCAGCAGTTACAGCCGGGGGGGATCTAATGAAAAACTGTTTTTT. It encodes CASSYSRGGSNEKLFF.

The CDR3 sequence is CASSAGPLSGNTIYF. As DNA, the CDR3 is TGCGCCAGCAGCGCGGGACCTCTCTCTGGAAACACCATATATTTT. The rearrangement joins TRBV5-1 to TRBJ1-3; a possible D gene is TRBD1 (5 bases). Germline lookup yields CDR1 SGHRS and CDR2 YFSETQ. The V and J ends lost 4 bases and 0 bases respectively, with 11 bases between them. The CDR3 loop spans 15 amino acids.

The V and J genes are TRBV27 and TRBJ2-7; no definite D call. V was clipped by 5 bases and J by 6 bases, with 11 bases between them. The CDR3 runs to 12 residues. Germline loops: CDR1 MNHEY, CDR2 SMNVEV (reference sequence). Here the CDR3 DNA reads TGTGCCAGCAGTCTCCCGTTCGGCGAGCAGTACTTC. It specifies CASSLPFGEQYF.

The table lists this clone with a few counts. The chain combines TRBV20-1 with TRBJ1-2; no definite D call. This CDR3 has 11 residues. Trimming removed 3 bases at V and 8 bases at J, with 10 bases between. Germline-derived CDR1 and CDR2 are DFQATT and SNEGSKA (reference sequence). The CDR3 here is CSASNKGGYTF. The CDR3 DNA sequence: TGCAGTGCTAGTAATAAGGGCGGCTACACCTTC.

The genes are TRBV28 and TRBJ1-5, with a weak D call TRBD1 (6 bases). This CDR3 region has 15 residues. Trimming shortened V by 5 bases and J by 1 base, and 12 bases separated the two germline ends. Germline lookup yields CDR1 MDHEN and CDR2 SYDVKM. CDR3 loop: CASSTQGGSNQPQHF. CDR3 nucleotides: TGTGCCAGCAGTACACAGGGCGGCAGCAATCAGCCCCAGCATTTT.

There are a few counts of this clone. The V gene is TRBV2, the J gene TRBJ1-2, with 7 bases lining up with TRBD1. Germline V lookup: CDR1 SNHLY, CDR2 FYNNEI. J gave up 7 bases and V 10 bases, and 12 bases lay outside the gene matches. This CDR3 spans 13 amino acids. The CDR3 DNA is TGTGCCACCCAGGGGGGGGGCATGTCTGGCTACACCTTC. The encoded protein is CATQGGGMSGYTF.

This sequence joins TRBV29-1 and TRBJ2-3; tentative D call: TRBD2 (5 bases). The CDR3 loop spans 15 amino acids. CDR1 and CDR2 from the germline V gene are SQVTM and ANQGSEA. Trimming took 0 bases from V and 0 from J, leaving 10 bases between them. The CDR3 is CSVEEASSSTDTQYF. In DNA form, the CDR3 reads TGCAGCGTTGAAGAAGCTAGCTCTAGCACAGATACGCAGTATTTT.

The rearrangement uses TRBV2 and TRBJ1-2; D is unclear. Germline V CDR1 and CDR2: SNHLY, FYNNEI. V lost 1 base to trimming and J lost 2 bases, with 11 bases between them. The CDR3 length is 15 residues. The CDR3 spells CASSEVGELNYGYTF. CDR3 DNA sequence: TGTGCCAGCAGTGAAGTCGGGGAGTTGAACTATGGCTACACCTTC.

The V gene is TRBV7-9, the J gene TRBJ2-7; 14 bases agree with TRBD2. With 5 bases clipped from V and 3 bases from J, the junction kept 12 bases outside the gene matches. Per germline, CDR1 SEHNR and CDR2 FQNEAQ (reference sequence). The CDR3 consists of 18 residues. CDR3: CASSPTGTGLAGGYEQYF. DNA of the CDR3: TGTGCCAGCAGCCCCACCGGGACAGGACTAGCGGGAGGCTACGAGCAGTACTTC.

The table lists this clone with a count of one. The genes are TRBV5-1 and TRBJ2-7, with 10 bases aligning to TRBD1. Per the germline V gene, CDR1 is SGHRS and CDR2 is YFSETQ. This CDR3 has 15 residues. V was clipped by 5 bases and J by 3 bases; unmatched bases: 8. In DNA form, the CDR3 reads TGCGCCAGCAGGCCGGGATGGACAGGGGGCTACGAGCAGTACTTC. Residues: CASRPGWTGGYEQYF. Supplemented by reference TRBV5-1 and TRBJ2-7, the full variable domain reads KAGVTQTPRYLIKTRGQQVTLSCSPISGHRSVSWYQQTPGQGLQFLFEYFSETQRNKGNFPGRFSGRQFSNSRSEMNVSTLELGDSALYLCASRPGWTGGYEQYFGPGTRLTVT.

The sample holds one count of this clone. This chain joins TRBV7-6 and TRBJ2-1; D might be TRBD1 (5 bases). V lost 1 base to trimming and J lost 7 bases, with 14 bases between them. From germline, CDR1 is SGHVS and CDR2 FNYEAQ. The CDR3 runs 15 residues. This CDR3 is CASSLGTGSFNEQFF. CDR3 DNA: TGTGCCAGCAGCTTAGGAACAGGTTCTTTTAATGAGCAGTTCTTC.

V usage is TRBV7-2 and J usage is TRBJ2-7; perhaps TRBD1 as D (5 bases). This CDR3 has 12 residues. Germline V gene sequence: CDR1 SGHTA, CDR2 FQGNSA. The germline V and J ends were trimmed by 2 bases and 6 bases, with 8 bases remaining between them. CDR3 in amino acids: CASSLQGSEQYF. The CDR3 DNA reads TGTGCCAGCAGCTTACAGGGATCCGAGCAGTACTTC. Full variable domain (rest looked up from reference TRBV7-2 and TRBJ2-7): GAGVSQSPSNKVTEKGKDVELRCDPISGHTALYWYRQSLGQGLEFLIYFQGNSAPDKSGLPSDRFSAERTGGSVSTLTIQRTQQEDSAVYLCASSLQGSEQYFGPGTRLTVT.

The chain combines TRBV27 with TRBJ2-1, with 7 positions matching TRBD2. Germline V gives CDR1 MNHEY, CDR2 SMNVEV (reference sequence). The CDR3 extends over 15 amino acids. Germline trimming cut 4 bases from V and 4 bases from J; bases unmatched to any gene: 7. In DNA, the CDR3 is TGTGCCAGCAGTTCCCCTAGCGGCCGATACAATGAGCAGTTCTTC. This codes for CASSSPSGRYNEQFF.

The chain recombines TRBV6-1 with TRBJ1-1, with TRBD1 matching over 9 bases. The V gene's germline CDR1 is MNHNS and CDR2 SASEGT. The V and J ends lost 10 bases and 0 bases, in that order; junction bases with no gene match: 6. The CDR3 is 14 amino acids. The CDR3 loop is CATGDRDLNTEAFF. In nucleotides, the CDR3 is TGTGCCACCGGGGACAGGGATTTGAACACTGAAGCTTTCTTT.